This T cell receptor beta chain was recorded in a study of radiation and T cells in renal cell carcinoma. CDR1 is SGHNT and CDR2 is YENEEA in the germline V gene. This CDR3 region has 14 residues. V was pared by 3 bases and J by 2 bases, with 10 bases between. As to time point: baseline pretreatment blood. This sample's treatment: 15 Gy SBRT to primary tumor, nephrectomy 4 weeks later. Produced via immunoSEQ multiplex PCR; TCRdb's table is partial and in-frame only. The data contain roughly 120,000 clones, roughly 80% of them singletons. This clone came up a few times. The source is a woman in her sixties with renal cell carcinoma. The gene calls are TRBV11-3 and TRBJ1-1; a possible D gene is TRBD1 (6 bases). The specimen was blood, collected from a patient whose treatment included radiotherapy and nephrectomy. CDR3 residues: CASSFSQGNTEAFF. In DNA, the CDR3 is TGTGCCAGCAGCTTTTCACAGGGTAACACTGAAGCTTTCTTT.